These T cell receptor beta chains were read from a single sample in a study of CD8 T cells in ankylosing spondylitis. Using its own MiXCR run on the 5' RACE reads, TCRdb lists one record per CDR3 protein. The sample has roughly 240,000 distinct CDR3 sequences; roughly 32% are singletons. Sample: blood, either unsorted or a sorted T cell fraction (not recorded which). The receptor set was obtained from a male donor with ankylosing spondylitis or in good health (not recorded which). Each CDR3 is given with its conserved first and last residue. Each record gives: D gene, V gene, clone size, J gene, CDR3 length, CDR3 protein, CDR3 DNA. D genes are given only for firm matches. Some rows have no size entry. The others give once, few or many, or a class for an expanded clone.

>.|TRBV12-3/TRBV12-4|.|TRBJ1-3|13
CASTPWGGNTIYF
TGTGCCAGCACCCCGTGGGGAGGAAACACCATATATTTT
>.|TRBV6-5|few|TRBJ2-1|18
CASSYGFGKKSSYNEQFF
TGTGCCAGCAGTTATGGATTCGGTAAAAAGAGCTCCTACAATGAGCAGTTCTTC
>TRBD2|TRBV4-2|.|TRBJ2-2|17
CASSQGLAGANTGELFF
TGTGCCAGCAGCCAAGGACTAGCGGGGGCGAACACCGGGGAGCTGTTTTTT
>TRBD1|TRBV20-1|.|TRBJ1-5|15
CSARHRGRGGQPQHF
TGCAGTGCTCGACACAGGGGGCGTGGCGGTCAGCCCCAGCATTTT
>.|TRBV6-6|.|TRBJ1-3|11
CASSSSDTIYF
TGTGCCAGCAGTTCATCGGACACCATATATTTT
>TRBD1|TRBV29-1|.|TRBJ2-5|14
CSARQGGYQETQYF
TGCAGCGCGCGACAGGGCGGGTACCAAGAGACCCAGTACTTC
>TRBD1|TRBV5-1|few|TRBJ2-5|14
CASSLRGPQETQYF
TGCGCCAGCAGCTTGAGGGGGCCCCAAGAGACCCAGTACTTC
>.|TRBV12-3/TRBV12-4|.|TRBJ1-3|14
CASTEWGVGDTIYF
TGTGCCAGCACCGAGTGGGGGGTCGGAGACACCATATATTTT
>.|TRBV7-2|few|TRBJ1-2|16
CASSLVPGSGIYGYTF
TGTGCCAGCAGCTTAGTCCCAGGGAGTGGAATCTATGGCTACACCTTC
>.|TRBV20-1|few|TRBJ1-2|12
CSATIGDYGYTF
TGCAGTGCTACGATCGGGGACTATGGCTACACCTTC
>TRBD2|TRBV12-3/TRBV12-4|.|TRBJ2-3|15
CASSRPAGGQDTQYF
TGTGCCAGCAGTAGGCCAGCGGGGGGGCAGGATACGCAGTATTTT
>.|TRBV7-8|.|TRBJ2-5|13
CASSLRYQETQYF
TGTGCCAGCAGCTTACGCTACCAAGAGACCCAGTACTTC
>TRBD1|TRBV18|.|TRBJ2-7|15
CASSQPAQGAYEQYF
TGTGCCAGCTCGCAACCCGCGCAGGGGGCCTACGAGCAGTACTTC
>.|TRBV10-3|.|TRBJ1-3|14
CAISGTASGNTIYF
TGTGCCATCAGCGGGACGGCCTCTGGAAACACCATATATTTT
>.|TRBV7-9|few|TRBJ1-4|13
CASSLVQGEKLFF
TGTGCCAGCAGCTTAGTCCAAGGTGAAAAACTGTTTTTT
>.|TRBV6-1|once|TRBJ2-3|17
CASSDARWGRGTDTQYF
TGTGCCAGCAGCGACGCTCGTTGGGGGCGCGGGACAGATACGCAGTATTTT
>TRBD2|TRBV12-3/TRBV12-4|.|TRBJ2-7|14
CASSSSGDHYEQYF
TGTGCCAGCAGTTCTAGCGGGGATCACTACGAGCAGTACTTC
>.|TRBV6-4|few|TRBJ2-7|15
CASSVLAGQSYEQYF
TGTGCCAGCAGTGTCCTTGCGGGACAGTCCTACGAGCAGTACTTC
>TRBD2|TRBV6-2/TRBV6-3|.|TRBJ2-1|18
CASSSLAGGPLTNNEQFF
TGTGCCAGCAGCTCACTAGCGGGGGGACCACTAACTAACAATGAGCAGTTCTTC
>.|TRBV25-1|few|TRBJ1-1|15
CASSESGGLNTEAFF
TGTGCCAGCAGTGAATCAGGCGGCTTAAACACTGAAGCTTTCTTT
>.|TRBV10-3|few|TRBJ1-4|17
CAISESYGEQGDEKLFF
TGTGCCATCAGTGAGTCTTATGGTGAACAGGGCGATGAAAAACTGTTTTTT
>.|TRBV20-1|.|TRBJ2-7|14
CSASRGKGSYEQYF
TGCAGTGCTAGTAGGGGGAAGGGGTCCTACGAGCAGTACTTC
>TRBD2|TRBV20-1|few|TRBJ2-1|18
CSASRGLAGGTAVNEQFF
TGCAGTGCTAGCCGCGGACTAGCGGGGGGGACGGCGGTCAATGAGCAGTTCTTC
>.|TRBV20-1|many|TRBJ1-6|15
CSAVDSSSYNSPLHF
TGCAGTGCAGTCGACAGTAGCTCCTATAATTCACCCCTCCACTTT
>.|TRBV11-3|few|TRBJ2-5|14
CASSLGLGQETQYF
TGTGCCAGCAGCTTAGGATTAGGGCAAGAGACCCAGTACTTC
>.|TRBV18|.|TRBJ2-1|16
CASSWSGFRVNNEQFF
TGTGCCAGCTCATGGTCAGGGTTTAGGGTGAACAATGAGCAGTTCTTC
>.|TRBV20-1|few|TRBJ2-1|13
CSATSDSVNEQFF
TGCAGTGCTACCTCGGACAGCGTCAATGAGCAGTTCTTC
>.|TRBV6-5|few|TRBJ1-2|17
CASSYPVIQGQNYGYTF
TGTGCCAGCAGTTACCCTGTAATTCAGGGGCAAAACTATGGCTACACCTTC
>.|TRBV6-5|.|TRBJ2-5|13
CASSYSLQETQYF
TGTGCCAGCAGTTACTCGCTTCAAGAGACCCAGTACTTC
>.|TRBV28|.|TRBJ1-4|13
CASTGAYREKLFF
TGTGCCTCCACGGGGGCTTATCGGGAAAAACTGTTTTTT
>TRBD1|TRBV29-1|many|TRBJ2-1|11
CSVTRGNEQFF
TGCAGCGTTACCAGGGGGAATGAGCAGTTCTTC
>.|TRBV12-3/TRBV12-4|few|TRBJ2-5|13
CASSFWGTETQYF
TGTGCCAGCAGTTTCTGGGGTACGGAGACCCAGTACTTC
>TRBD1|TRBV12-3/TRBV12-4|few|TRBJ2-1|13
CATGTGKANEQFF
TGTGCCACGGGGACAGGGAAGGCCAATGAGCAGTTCTTC
>.|TRBV9|once|TRBJ2-3|15
CASSPRTDRTDTQYF
TGTGCCAGCAGCCCCCGGACAGACCGCACAGATACGCAGTATTTT
>.|TRBV20-1|.|TRBJ1-1|12
CSVGSWVTEAFF
TGCAGTGTGGGGAGTTGGGTCACTGAAGCTTTCTTT
>TRBD1|TRBV29-1|few|TRBJ2-7|11
CSVGQGGRQYF
TGCAGCGTTGGACAGGGGGGGCGGCAGTACTTC
>.|TRBV20-1|.|TRBJ1-4|14
CSARVSQGNEKLFF
TGCAGTGCTAGAGTAAGCCAGGGTAATGAAAAACTGTTTTTT
>.|TRBV12-3/TRBV12-4|few|TRBJ2-7|13
CASSLRLTYEQYF
TGTGCCAGCAGCCTGAGACTTACCTACGAGCAGTACTTC
>.|TRBV29-1|few|TRBJ2-5|11
CSVAPSETQYF
TGCAGCGTCGCACCTTCAGAGACCCAGTACTTC
>.|TRBV12-3/TRBV12-4|few|TRBJ2-7|14
CASNRPGQYYEQYF
TGTGCCAGCAACAGGCCGGGACAATATTACGAGCAGTACTTC
>TRBD1|TRBV6-5|few|TRBJ2-3|14
CASSYQDRGDTQYF
TGTGCCAGCAGTTACCAGGACAGGGGTGATACGCAGTATTTT
>TRBD2|TRBV10-3|once|TRBJ2-7|15
CAISPPGEGSYEQYF
TGTGCCATCAGCCCCCCCGGGGAGGGCTCCTACGAGCAGTACTTC
>TRBD2|TRBV9|few|TRBJ2-2|16
CASSLTSGGYTGELFF
TGTGCCAGCAGCCTCACTAGCGGGGGGTACACCGGGGAGCTGTTTTTT
>TRBD1|TRBV10-3|.|TRBJ2-7|13
CAILDRAVDEQYF
TGTGCCATTCTAGACAGGGCGGTCGACGAGCAGTACTTC
>TRBD1|TRBV20-1|few|TRBJ2-7|13
CSDLDRGRNEQYF
TGCAGCGATCTGGACAGGGGGCGCAACGAGCAGTACTTC